This T cell receptor (beta chain) appears in the sequencing data of a study of cytomegalovirus exposure and HLA in healthy donors (dated by TCRdb to 2015 to 2018). For the study in its entirety: An earlier analysis of under 600 of the donors reported roughly 300 Gb of sequence data and 100 million to 140 million unique TCR beta sequences from 150 million to 200 million T cells. Donor age, sex, ethnicity and CMV serostatus were collected together with the repertoire data. In an earlier analysis of a few hundred of the donors, high-throughput TCR beta sequencing was used to judge whether each TCR beta V gene segment behaved as functional or pseudogenic. An early release covering about 600 HLA-typed donors comprised approximately 300 gigabases of sequencing data and roughly 86 million unique TCR sequences. The study aimed to test whether cataloging public T cell receptors could reveal signatures of past pathogen exposure. A separate validation cohort of roughly 130 different subjects was used in addition to the roughly 620-subject first cohort. The genetic ancestry cluster associated with self-reported Caucasian donors included 81% of the approximately 430 genotyped donors. HLA typing included class I and class II loci at four-digit resolution. The later analysis used no new phenotypic data to find candidate immune exposures, relying instead on TCR beta sequences and their occurrence across donors. To predict cytomegalovirus infection status, the study combined high-throughput TCR immunosequencing, statistical association of individual TCRs with disease status, and machine learning. The number of typed donors differed by locus: about 620-640 for A, B, C, DRB1 and DQB1; approximately 530 for DQA1; approximately 610 for DPA1; and some 430 for DPB1. Across about 370 genotyped donors of the cohort, an average of approximately 240,000 unique TCR beta nucleotide sequences per donor were sequenced, and around 19% of those sequences were non-productive. Using immunosequencing, the study profiled T cell repertoires from 640 or so subjects and related those repertoires to cytomegalovirus serostatus. In a later genetic analysis, genome-wide SNP genotypes for about three fifths of the roughly 670 donors were used, and that subset was treated as a discovery cohort. Four or five DR-DQ haplotypes were treated as single units for association and clustering because of strong linkage in the cohort. All discovery cohort repertoires had been generated using a single sequencing platform. To study patterns of TCR occurrence, a later analysis re-analyzed previously published TCR beta repertoires from more than 550 donors and added high-resolution HLA genotyping.

On this clone itself: Its recognized antigen is unknown. Nothing much larger sits one base from this clone, and base qualities are not available.

The protocol used for the library was the immunoSEQ multiplex PCR assay. For the multiplex PCR, a mixture combining 60 forward primers for TCR Vbeta segments and 13 reverse primers for TCR Jbeta segments was used. A multiplex PCR assay on genomic DNA amplified the CDR3 region of rearranged TCR beta genes. Amplified TCR beta libraries were sequenced as 87-base-pair reads on the Illumina HiSeq System. The published analysis was carried out like this. Across the roughly 640 repertoires, a later analysis counted tens of millions of unique TCR beta chains, 9.5 million to 12 million of which were shared by at least two donors. A nearest-neighbor algorithm error-corrected the raw reads and collapsed the reads into unique sequences, merging closely related sequences to remove PCR and sequencing errors. CDR3 sequences were aligned to IMGT reference sequences to assign V, D and J gene segments. For a sequence to be retained, at least a six-nucleotide match to both a V gene segment and a J gene segment was required. A rearrangement counted as productive if the CDR3 had no stop codons and remained in frame with V and J, and every other rearrangement counted as non-productive. CDR3 was defined according to IMGT convention as the region running from the second conserved V-encoded cysteine to the conserved J-encoded phenylalanine. In an earlier analysis of approximately 500 of the donors, sequences lacking an unambiguous match to a single V gene segment were excluded. An earlier analysis of approximately 590 of the donors called V segments functional above 56.7% productive rearrangements and segregating when the between-donor standard deviation exceeded 5%. To diagnose cytomegalovirus status from the catalog of TCR beta chain sequences, a statistical classification framework was built. A later analysis assigned V and J genes by comparing TCR nucleotide sequences with IMGT/GENE-DB human TR gene sequences. A later analysis assigned CDR3 sequences and most-parsimonious VDJ recombination scenarios with the TCRdist pipeline. In a later analysis, every TCR beta chain was defined by the combination of its CDR3 amino acid sequence and its V-gene family, and reads without a unique V-gene family were dropped. In a later analysis, several hundred highly shared, low-generation-probability nucleotide sequences were removed to address suspected cross-contamination and a sequencing artifact. A later analysis calculated a clonal expansion index for each public chain from normalized within-repertoire ranks of inferred template counts. In a later analysis, generation probabilities were computed with a VDJ recombination model fitted to out-of-frame rearrangements, and the resulting probabilities were checked against IGoR. Hypergeometric tests were used in a later analysis to score TCR-TCR, TCR-HLA and TCR-CMV co-occurrence, with a repertoire-size bias correction applied to the TCR pairs. To estimate false discovery rates, a later analysis permuted the HLA or CMV assignments 20 times. In a later analysis, co-occurring TCRs were grouped using DBSCAN, and TCRdist sequence similarity was added for clustering within HLA-allele-positive subsets. Repertoires with fewer than 30,000 or more than 120,000 public chains were left out of co-occurrence clustering, as were five repertoires with anomalous nucleotide sharing. This immuneACCESS table, as held by TCRdb, lists in-frame sequences with V and J called but not all clones. Of the missing ones, under half trace to an unresolved V gene in checked studies; the others have no known cause. The D gene and trimming were derived from the DNA, and the V and J assignments and clone size from that table. The sample records more than 80,000 clones, 86% of which are singletons. The top ten clonotypes cover over 8.5% of the sample.

Results the study describes overall, beyond this receptor: For the cohort, immune exposure information was limited to CMV serostatus. A later genetic analysis associated a missense DCLRE1C variant with V-gene and J-gene trimming of TCR beta chains, and an independent cohort replicated the association. A cluster of highly shared sequence variants was judged likely to represent a technical artifact of the sequencing pipeline. The authors suggested that the approach could potentially be extended to other disease states and immunological phenotypes. According to a later analysis, parvovirus B19, influenza, CMV and Epstein-Barr virus appeared linked to several top co-occurrence clusters. At a false discovery rate of 0.05, a later analysis linked about 16,000 TCR beta sequences to specific HLA alleles. In this cohort, only TCR beta chains were sequenced, and detectable features were limited by the absence of alpha or paired-chain data. Compared with the roughly 600-donor mean, donors in an Asian-associated ancestry cluster had fewer N-insertions in productive TCRs, according to a later genetic analysis. HLA typing was unavailable for some donors at each locus, so association tests used only the typed subset. In a later analysis, TCR association rates were found to vary across HLA loci, with the most associated TCRs seen for DRB1 alleles and the fewest for HLA-C alleles. Because counts were too low, seventeen rarely observed V segments, including chromosome 9 orphons, were excluded from the earlier analysis of 587 of the donors. Most TCR sequences were observed very rarely across donors, whereas some public TCRs were present in many individuals. A further reported finding was that TCR beta sequences accurately predicted the HLA-A and HLA-B alleles for most subjects in the first cohort. The classifier was reported to diagnose cytomegalovirus status with high specificity and sensitivity in both the original cohort and the validation cohort. Most CMV-associated TCR beta chains appeared to be HLA-restricted in a later analysis, and the HLA associations seemed to be driven largely by CMV exposure. The study listed approximately 150 TCR beta chains as associated with cytomegalovirus. In an earlier analysis of some 640 of the donors, most TCR beta V segments were observed in productive rearrangements about 87% or about 30% of the time, broadly matching IMGT annotations. Sequencing depth was assumed to be roughly uniform across donors in the presence/absence analyses, though that assumption may not hold. In vitro tests confirmed that a few of the cytomegalovirus-associated TCR beta chains recognize cytomegalovirus antigens. Some IMGT-functional V segments, including TRBV6-2 and TRBV6-3, could not be distinguished by the 87-base-pair reads and were therefore excluded. Compared with equally common non-associated chains, HLA-associated TCR beta chains in a later analysis were more clonally expanded and had lower generation probabilities. Strong co-occurrence of HLA alleles, especially DR and DQ, made assigning TCR associations to individual alleles difficult. Correlated functional status among segregating V segments might reflect linkage disequilibrium, but an unknown experimental factor could not be ruled out.

In total, about 650 healthy bone marrow donors made up the cohort. Cohort members were all nominally healthy when sampled, although unrecorded immune exposures were likely present. The donor was CMV seropositive and was included in the group of 300 or so seropositive cohort members. A peripheral blood sample was collected from each donor, and TCR beta sequencing was performed on peripheral blood mononuclear cells. Genomic DNA was extracted from the blood cell samples with the Qiagen DNeasy Blood Extraction Kit. Trimming costs V 6 bases and J 9 bases, and their ends lie 3 bases apart. The CDR3 runs 8 amino acids, cysteine and phenylalanine included. Of all the DNA, just the CDR3 is kept, 24 bases in frame from base 1. CDR1 and CDR2 are drawn from the germline V gene (reference sequence): DFQATT, SNEGSKA.

In this chain, TRBV20-1 is recombined with TRBJ2-1, with the D gene uncertain. The sequence was collected from a man aged 30-40 years in good health and CMV-seropositive. Sample: PBMCs. The CDR3 protein sequence reads: CSAFEQFF. The bases read TGCAGTGCCTTTGAGCAGTTCTTC.